These 32 T cell receptor beta chains were all obtained from the same sample, sequenced in a study of T cells in localized non-small cell lung cancer. Libraries were prepared by immunoSEQ multiplex PCR; TCRdb keeps only in-frame clonotypes and omits some of them. The top ten clones hold roughly 15% of a sample with over 20,000 clones, 92% of them seen once. Sample: peripheral blood, taken before any cancer treatment. Source of these receptors: a man between 40 and 70 years old with stage III squamous cell lung carcinoma.

Here the CDR3 DNA reads TGTGCCAGCAGCAGGGGAGGGTACCCGACCGAGCAGTACTTC. Its protein product is CASSRGGYPTEQYF. This sequence joins TRBV7-8 and TRBJ2-7, with 7 bases identical to TRBD2. Germline loops: CDR1 SGHVS, CDR2 FQNEAQ. The CDR3 runs to 14 residues. Trimming took 5 bases from V and 6 from J; bases not matched to a gene: 10.

The V call is TRBV7-2, the J call TRBJ1-5; 8 bases fit TRBD1. V lost 5 bases to trimming and J lost 4 bases; unmatched junction nucleotides: 4. This CDR3 spans 14 amino acids. Germline-derived CDR1 and CDR2 are SGHTA and FQGNSA. The CDR3 coding sequence is TGTGCCAGCAGCGGACGACAGGGGAATCAGCCCCAGCATTTT. Its protein is CASSGRQGNQPQHF.

The chain recombines TRBV2 with TRBJ2-7; TRBD2 matches 8 bases. Per the germline V gene, CDR1 is SNHLY and CDR2 is FYNNEI. This CDR3 comprises 12 residues. The V segment lost 6 bases and the J segment 4 bases; nucleotides outside the gene matches: 2. The CDR3 nucleotides read TGTGCCAGCAGACGGGAGGGGTACGAGCAGTACTTC. Translated, it gives CASRREGYEQYF.

V gene TRBV11-2 combines with J gene TRBJ2-5, with TRBD2 matching 12 bases. The CDR3 spans 14 residues. Germline V gene data show CDR1 as SGHAT and CDR2 as FQNNGV. The V segment lost 5 bases and the J segment 5 bases; nucleotides outside the gene matches: 3. DNA for the CDR3: TGTGCCAGCAGCATCCTAGCGGGAGGGGAGACCCAGTACTTC. This translates into CASSILAGGETQYF.

The chain recombines TRBV7-6 with TRBJ1-3; tentative D call: TRBD1 (6 bases). The CDR3 loop spans 17 amino acids. The germline gives CDR1 SGHVS, CDR2 FNYEAQ. The germline V and J ends were trimmed by 6 bases and 0 bases, with 18 bases remaining between them. The CDR3 region has the DNA TGTGCCAGCAGTCCATCCGGGACACCAAGCTCTGGAAACACCATATATTTT. This translates into CASSPSGTPSSGNTIYF.

The chain couples TRBV10-2 to TRBJ2-3; 13 nucleotides match TRBD2. Germline V gene lookup returns CDR1 WSHSY and CDR2 SAAADI. V was clipped by 5 bases and J by 0 bases; unmatched bases: 5. The CDR3 has 17 residues. CDR3 nucleotide sequence: TGCGCCAGCAGTTCAGGACTAGCGGGGGCTAGCACAGATACGCAGTATTTT. Translated, it gives CASSSGLAGASTDTQYF.

The J gene is TRBJ2-7, the V gene TRBV5-6; no firm D call. Trimming pared 0 bases from V and 2 bases from J, leaving 3 bases between. CDR1 is SGHDT and CDR2 is YYEEEE in the germline V gene. CDR3 length equals 12 residues. This CDR3 reads CASSLAAYEQYF. CDR3 nucleotide sequence: TGTGCCAGCAGCTTGGCGGCCTACGAGCAGTACTTC.

This chain connects TRBV30 to TRBJ2-3, with D possibly matching TRBD2 (5 bases). CDR1 is GTSNPN, CDR2 SVGIG, per germline (reference sequence). The CDR3 extends over 16 amino acids. V was pared by 5 bases and J by 2 bases, with 20 bases between. CDR3 protein: CAWVKRAAKYTDTQYF. The CDR3 nucleotides read TGTGCCTGGGTCAAACGAGCGGCAAAATACACAGATACGCAGTATTTT. The entire variable domain, with the rest obtained from reference TRBV30 and TRBJ2-3, is as follows: SQTIHQWPATLVQPVGSPLSLECTVEGTSNPNLYWYRQAAGRGLQLLFYSVGIGQISSEVPQNLSASRPQDRQFILSSKKLLLSDSGFYLCAWVKRAAKYTDTQYFGPGTRLTVL.

J is TRBJ1-1 and V is TRBV30, with D possibly being TRBD1 (5 bases). V was cut by 1 base and J by 6 bases, with 15 bases left in between. The CDR3 has 14 residues. CDR1 and CDR2 from the germline V gene are GTSNPN and SVGIG (reference sequence). In DNA form, the CDR3 reads TGTGCCTGGAGTGCCCAGGGTATTGGGGCTGAAGCTTTCTTT. This sequence encodes CAWSAQGIGAEAFF.

The DNA of the CDR3 is TGTGCCAGCAGTGGGACAGGGACGGGTGAAGCTTTCTTT. Translated, it gives CASSGTGTGEAFF. The chain carries TRBV27 and TRBJ1-1; 9 positions match TRBD1. The V gene's germline CDR1 is MNHEY and CDR2 SMNVEV (reference sequence). V lost 5 bases to trimming and J lost 7 bases; unmatched junction nucleotides: 5. This CDR3 is 13 amino acids long.

This chain connects TRBV15 to TRBJ2-3; no reliable D call. Looked up from germline, CDR1 is LNHNV and CDR2 is YYDKDF (reference sequence). V dropped 0 bases and J dropped 5 bases, with 3 bases sitting between them. CDR3 length: 12 amino acids. The CDR3 region is CATSRDVDTQYF. CDR3 in DNA: TGTGCCACCAGCAGAGATGTAGATACGCAGTATTTT.

This clone showed up just once. The rearrangement joins TRBV2 to TRBJ2-1; a weak D match, TRBD2 (5 bases). Trimming took 4 bases from V and 1 from J, leaving 14 bases between them. This CDR3 contains 16 residues. The germline V gene has CDR1 SNHLY and CDR2 FYNNEI. The CDR3 coding sequence is TGTGCCAGCAGTGGAGAAGGTCTAGCATCCTACAATGAGCAGTTCTTC. Translation gives CASSGEGLASYNEQFF.

This sequence joins TRBV6-5 and TRBJ1-2; 7 positions match TRBD1. The CDR3 runs to 15 residues. Trimming removed 4 bases from V and 6 bases from J; junction bases left unmatched: 11. Germline V lookup: CDR1 MNHEY, CDR2 SVGAGI. This CDR3 is CASSSTGDKSDGYTF. In nucleotides, the CDR3 is TGTGCCAGCAGTTCTACAGGGGATAAAAGCGATGGCTACACCTTC.

The V and J genes are TRBV4-1 and TRBJ2-1; D is unclear. CDR1 and CDR2 (germline): MGHRA, YSYEKL. The V end was cut by 1 base, the J end by 7 bases, with 5 bases between. The CDR3 covers 12 residues. The CDR3 here is CASSQVGNEQFF. In DNA, the CDR3 is TGCGCCAGCAGCCAAGTTGGGAATGAGCAGTTCTTC.

V is TRBV5-5 and J is TRBJ1-1; D may be TRBD1 (5 bases). Trimming took 4 bases from V and 6 from J, leaving 16 bases between them. The CDR3 contains 14 residues. Germline loops: CDR1 SGHKS, CDR2 YYEKEE (reference sequence). The CDR3 loop reads CASSPGHDGAEAFF. For the CDR3, the DNA is TGTGCCAGCAGCCCCGGACACGATGGGGCTGAAGCTTTCTTT. Filled out from reference TRBV5-5 and TRBJ1-1, the complete variable domain reads DAGVTQSPTHLIKTRGQQVTLRCSPISGHKSVSWYQQVLGQGPQFIFQYYEKEERGRGNFPDRFSARQFPNYSSELNVNALLLGDSALYLCASSPGHDGAEAFFGQGTRLTVV.

This clone was seen once. The chain links TRBV5-1 to TRBJ2-3, with D perhaps matching TRBD1 (5 bases). CDR1 and CDR2 from the germline V gene are SGHRS and YFSETQ. Trimming removed 5 bases from V and 3 bases from J, with 16 bases in between. The CDR3 runs 15 residues. The CDR3 sequence: CASSPPGSTTDTQYF. The CDR3 DNA reads TGCGCCAGCAGTCCCCCAGGGTCAACTACAGATACGCAGTATTTT.

This chain links TRBV27 with TRBJ1-1; the match to TRBD1 covers 8 bases. The V segment lost 2 bases and the J segment 4 bases; nucleotides outside the gene matches: 9. This CDR3 has 16 residues. Germline V lookup: CDR1 MNHEY, CDR2 SMNVEV (reference sequence). CDR3 in amino acids: CASSLGSGRGPTEAFF. The CDR3 coding sequence is TGTGCCAGCAGTTTAGGATCGGGCAGGGGGCCCACTGAAGCTTTCTTT.

This clone has a single count. The chain links TRBV7-3 to TRBJ1-2; 7 bases agree with TRBD1. V was clipped by 5 bases and J by 5 bases; unmatched bases: 11. In germline, CDR1 is SGHTA, CDR2 FQGTGA. This CDR3 has 15 amino acids. CDR3 amino acids: CASSPAGTVGYGYTF. The CDR3 coding sequence is TGTGCCAGCAGCCCCGCCGGGACAGTCGGATATGGCTACACCTTC.

The rearrangement links TRBV9 to TRBJ2-5, with 9 nucleotides matching TRBD2. In germline, CDR1 is SGDLS, CDR2 YYNGEE. Unmatched junction bases numbered 4, after V lost 2 bases and J lost 2 bases. This CDR3 has 15 amino acids. In nucleotides, the CDR3 is TGTGCCAGCAGCGTTAGCGGGGGAGGGCAAGAGACCCAGTACTTC. Translating gives CASSVSGGGQETQYF.

V and J are TRBV18 and TRBJ2-2, with TRBD2 identical over 13 bases. V was clipped by 3 bases and J by 5 bases; unmatched bases: 6. Germline CDR1 reads KGHSH; CDR2 reads LQKENI. This CDR3 has 17 amino acids. DNA of the CDR3: TGTGCCAGCTCACCTGGACTAGCGGGAGTTGGTACCGGGGAGCTGTTTTTT. Amino acids: CASSPGLAGVGTGELFF.

V and J are TRBV6-5 and TRBJ2-1, with TRBD2 matching 13 bases. With V trimmed by 5 bases and J by 6 bases, 1 base remained unmatched. Germline CDR1 is MNHEY and CDR2 is SVGAGI. The CDR3 sequence is 14 residues long. CDR3: CASSGLAGANEQFF. The CDR3 DNA follows: TGTGCCAGCAGTGGACTAGCGGGAGCCAATGAGCAGTTCTTC.

The chain carries TRBV4-2 and TRBJ1-6, with unresolved D. V was trimmed by 0 bases and J by 4 bases, leaving 4 bases between them. This CDR3 is built from 14 residues. Germline values: CDR1 LGHNA, CDR2 YNFKEQ. CDR3 residues: CASSQEVYNSPLHF. The DNA of the CDR3 is TGTGCCAGCAGCCAAGAGGTTTATAATTCACCCCTCCACTTT.

The genes are TRBV29-1 and TRBJ2-3; TRBD1 matches 7 bases. CDR3 length equals 14 residues. V lost 1 base to trimming and J lost 3 bases; unmatched junction nucleotides: 4. CDR1 is SQVTM and CDR2 is ANQGSEA in the germline V gene. The CDR3 DNA sequence: TGCAGCGTTGAAGGCCCGGGACAGACAGATACGCAGTATTTT. Protein product: CSVEGPGQTDTQYF.

The J gene is TRBJ2-3, the V gene TRBV12-5, with 7 bases lining up with TRBD2. J was trimmed by 4 bases and V by 9 bases; bases with no gene match: 7. CDR3 length: 13 residues. Germline V CDR1 and CDR2: LGHNT, FRNRAP. The CDR3: CASMASGSDTQYF. The CDR3 DNA follows: TGTGCTAGCATGGCTAGCGGTTCAGATACGCAGTATTTT.

This chain uses TRBV4-3 with TRBJ2-2; D uncertain. Trimming left V 0 bases short and J 4 bases short, with 6 bases between. The CDR3 spans 14 residues. Germline V CDR1 and CDR2: LGHNA, YSLEER. As DNA, the CDR3 is TGCGCCAGCAGCCAAGAAGAGAGCACCGGGGAGCTGTTTTTT. Protein sequence: CASSQEESTGELFF.

The J gene is TRBJ2-2, the V gene TRBV5-1, with 10 bases aligning to TRBD1. J was trimmed by 3 bases and V by 8 bases; bases with no gene match: 7. CDR3 length: 15 amino acids. Germline CDR1 reads SGHRS; CDR2 reads YFSETQ. CDR3: CASETGGGYTGELFF. The CDR3 region has the DNA TGCGCCAGTGAGACAGGGGGCGGCTACACCGGGGAGCTGTTTTTT. Complete variable domain (other parts from reference TRBV5-1 and TRBJ2-2): KAGVTQTPRYLIKTRGQQVTLSCSPISGHRSVSWYQQTPGQGLQFLFEYFSETQRNKGNFPGRFSGRQFSNSRSEMNVSTLELGDSALYLCASETGGGYTGELFFGEGSRLTVL.

The chain uses TRBV7-2 and TRBJ2-2; D is perhaps TRBD1 or TRBD2 (5 bases each). CDR1 and CDR2 from the germline V gene are SGHTA and FQGNSA. The CDR3 length is 17 residues. Trimming stripped 8 bases from V and 4 bases from J, with 23 bases between. This chain's CDR3 is CASSQEWQRGITGELFF. The CDR3 DNA reads as TGTGCCAGCTCCCAAGAGTGGCAGAGGGGTATCACCGGGGAGCTGTTTTTT.

The chain carries TRBV27 and TRBJ2-2; D gene ambiguous. This CDR3 is built from 13 residues. V lost 0 bases, J lost 4 bases, and 3 bases lay in between. Looked up from germline, CDR1 is MNHEY and CDR2 is SMNVEV (reference sequence). DNA for the CDR3: TGTGCCAGCAGTTTATCGGGCACCGGGGAGCTGTTTTTT. This gives the protein CASSLSGTGELFF.

The chain combines TRBV6-5 with TRBJ2-7, with 7 bases matching TRBD2. This CDR3 region has 13 residues. Germline loops: CDR1 MNHEY, CDR2 SVGAGI. V trimming: 6 bases; J trimming: 2 bases; junction bases outside the gene matches: 4. This chain's CDR3 is CASSRGLAYEQYF. The CDR3 DNA reads as TGTGCCAGCAGCCGCGGACTAGCCTACGAGCAGTACTTC.

By its share, this clone is medium-sized (0.01 to 0.1%). The rearrangement uses TRBV2 and TRBJ2-5, with D hard to call. The germline gives CDR1 SNHLY, CDR2 FYNNEI. Trimming cost V 6 bases and J 5 bases, with 13 bases left between them. This CDR3 contains 13 residues. The CDR3 DNA is TGTGCCAGCAGCGCCGCAAGAGGCGAGACCCAGTACTTC. Protein product: CASSAARGETQYF.

V usage is TRBV2 and J usage is TRBJ2-1; TRBD2 aligns across 11 bases. Germline V lookup: CDR1 SNHLY, CDR2 FYNNEI. Losses at the gene ends were 7 bases for V and 8 bases for J; bases not matched to a gene: 7. The CDR3 is made up of 14 amino acids. CDR3 loop: CASTQLAGAHEQFF. In DNA form, the CDR3 reads TGTGCCAGCACTCAACTAGCGGGAGCTCATGAGCAGTTCTTC.

This clone turned up a few times. The V call is TRBV5-4, the J call TRBJ2-1, with 7 bases fitting TRBD2. The CDR3 runs to 13 residues. CDR1 is SGHNT and CDR2 is YYREEE in the germline V gene (reference sequence). Losses at the gene ends were 4 bases for V and 6 bases for J; bases not matched to a gene: 4. The CDR3 sequence: CASSLGGTNEQFF. The DNA for the CDR3 is TGTGCCAGCAGCCTGGGAGGGACCAATGAGCAGTTCTTC.